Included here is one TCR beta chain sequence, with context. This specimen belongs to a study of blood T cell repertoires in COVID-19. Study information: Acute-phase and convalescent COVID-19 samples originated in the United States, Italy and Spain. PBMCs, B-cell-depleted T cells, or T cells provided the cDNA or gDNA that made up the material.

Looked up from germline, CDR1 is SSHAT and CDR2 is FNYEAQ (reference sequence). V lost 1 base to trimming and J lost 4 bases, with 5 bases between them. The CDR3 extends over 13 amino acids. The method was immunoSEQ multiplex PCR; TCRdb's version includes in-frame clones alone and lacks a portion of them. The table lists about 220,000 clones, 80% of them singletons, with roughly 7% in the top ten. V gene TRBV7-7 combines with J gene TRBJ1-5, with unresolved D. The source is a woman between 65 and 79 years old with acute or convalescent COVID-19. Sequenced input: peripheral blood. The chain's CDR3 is CASSLDGNQPQHF. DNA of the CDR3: TGTGCCAGCAGCTTAGACGGTAATCAGCCCCAGCATTTT.